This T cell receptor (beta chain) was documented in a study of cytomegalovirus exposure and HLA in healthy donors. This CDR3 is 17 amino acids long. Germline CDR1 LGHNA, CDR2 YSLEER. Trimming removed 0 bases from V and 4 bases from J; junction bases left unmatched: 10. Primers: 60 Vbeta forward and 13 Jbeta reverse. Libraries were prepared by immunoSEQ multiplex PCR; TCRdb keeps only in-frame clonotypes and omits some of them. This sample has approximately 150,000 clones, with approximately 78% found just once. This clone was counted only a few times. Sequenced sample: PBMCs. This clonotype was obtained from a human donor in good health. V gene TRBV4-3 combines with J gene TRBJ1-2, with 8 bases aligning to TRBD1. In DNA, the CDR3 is TGCGCCAGCAGCCAAGATAACGGGCAGGGGGCTGCCTATGGCTACACCTTC. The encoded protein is CASSQDNGQGAAYGYTF.